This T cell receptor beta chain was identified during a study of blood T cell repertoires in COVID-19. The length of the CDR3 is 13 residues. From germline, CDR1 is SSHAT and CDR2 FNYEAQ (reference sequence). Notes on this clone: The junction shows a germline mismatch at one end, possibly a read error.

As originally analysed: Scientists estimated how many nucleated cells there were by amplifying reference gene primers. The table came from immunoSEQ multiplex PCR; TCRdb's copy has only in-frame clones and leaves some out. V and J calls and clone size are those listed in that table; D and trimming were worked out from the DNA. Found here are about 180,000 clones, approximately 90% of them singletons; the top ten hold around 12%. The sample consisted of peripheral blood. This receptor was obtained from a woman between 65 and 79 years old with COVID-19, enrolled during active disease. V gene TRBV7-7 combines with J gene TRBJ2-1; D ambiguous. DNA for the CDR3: TGTGCTAGCAGCCCCTTAACCTACAATGAGCAGTTCTTC. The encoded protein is CASSPLTYNEQFF.